The 32 T cell receptor beta chains given below trace back to one sample, sequenced in a study of response to subunit inactivated influenza vaccine. TCRdb fed the RT-PCR reads into MiXCR, producing one record per CDR3 protein. The table records about 700,000 distinct CDR3 sequences, approximately 15% of them present only once. Material: PBMCs from blood, obtained around 14 days before vaccination. The receptors here all came from a man aged 45-65 years who received an inactivated influenza vaccine.

For this clonotype: A junction end diverges from the germline sequence, so it may reflect a read error. The chain links TRBV12-3 or TRBV12-4 to TRBJ2-7, with no clear D. The CDR3 contains 11 residues. This CDR3 reads CVSSFRGVQYF. The CDR3, as DNA: TGTGTCAGCAGTTTTCGTGGAGTGCAGTACTTC.

This clonotype was counted between two and nine times. The CDR3 sequence is CSGRLDRNTEAFF. DNA for the CDR3: TGCAGCGGACGTCTTGATAGGAACACTGAAGCTTTCTTT. The J gene is TRBJ1-1, the V gene TRBV29-1; D gene ambiguous. V was trimmed by 7 bases and J by 1 base, leaving 13 bases between them. Germline lookup yields CDR1 SQVTM and CDR2 ANQGSEA. The CDR3 has 13 amino acids.

The chain is built from TRBV29-1 and TRBJ2-1; 9 bases map to TRBD2. CDR3 size: 17 residues. Germline V CDR1 and CDR2: SQVTM, ANQGSEA. The junction had 15 bases not matched to a gene; V was cut back by 4 bases and J by 5 bases. Here the CDR3 DNA reads TGCAGCGTTGGGGAGGTTAGCGGGGGATCAGTGAACAATGAGCAGTTCTTC. Its protein is CSVGEVSGGSVNNEQFF.

The gene calls are TRBV4-2 and TRBJ2-1, with 8 bases identical to TRBD2. V lost 5 bases, J lost 4 bases, and 7 bases stayed unmatched. The V gene's germline CDR1 is LGHNA and CDR2 YNFKEQ. This CDR3 comprises 15 residues. The CDR3 reads CASSTRGGAYNEQFF. The CDR3 coding sequence is TGTGCCAGCAGCACTCGGGGGGGCGCTTACAATGAGCAGTTCTTC.

This clonotype has a handful of counts. The chain employs TRBV18 and TRBJ1-6; D may be TRBD1 (5 bases). This CDR3 has 15 residues. V shed 3 bases and J shed 3 bases, with 9 bases lying between them. CDR1 is KGHSH and CDR2 is LQKENI in the germline V gene. Here the CDR3 reads CASSPETVYNSPLHF. The CDR3, as DNA: TGTGCCAGCTCACCTGAGACAGTCTATAATTCACCCCTCCACTTT.

The chain carries TRBV20-1 and TRBJ1-2, with D maybe TRBD1 (6 bases). V was clipped by 3 bases and J by 6 bases, with 11 bases between them. From germline, CDR1 is DFQATT and CDR2 SNEGSKA (reference sequence). The CDR3 extends over 12 amino acids. Here the CDR3 reads CSASRGVDGYTF. The CDR3 nucleotides read TGCAGTGCTAGCAGGGGCGTCGATGGCTACACCTTC.

This clonotype has at least ten counts. This chain uses TRBV18 with TRBJ2-1; 9 nucleotides align to TRBD1. This CDR3 comprises 15 residues. From germline, CDR1 is KGHSH and CDR2 LQKENI. V was clipped by 3 bases and J by 8 bases; unmatched bases: 8. The CDR3 nucleotides read TGTGCCAGCTCACCCTTACAGGGGGCCTCGGATGAGCAGTTCTTC. As protein: CASSPLQGASDEQFF.

A few counts support this clonotype. The rearrangement joins TRBV11-2 to TRBJ2-1, with 9 nucleotides matching TRBD2. J gave up 3 bases and V 2 bases, and 5 bases lay outside the gene matches. The germline V gene encodes CDR1 SGHAT and CDR2 FQNNGV. This CDR3 comprises 16 residues. The CDR3 loop reads CASSLTGLAFYNEQFF. CDR3 sequence (DNA): TGTGCCAGCAGCTTAACGGGACTAGCTTTCTACAATGAGCAGTTCTTC.

The gene calls are TRBV20-1 and TRBJ2-1; TRBD2 might be the D (5 bases). The CDR3 covers 14 residues. V lost 5 bases and J 0 bases, leaving 11 bases between the germline ends. The V gene's germline CDR1 is DFQATT and CDR2 SNEGSKA (reference sequence). In nucleotides, the CDR3 is TGCAGTGCTGCGGACTTTAGCTCCTACAATGAGCAGTTCTTC. Its protein is CSAADFSSYNEQFF.

This chain's CDR3 is CATSREAATTYNEQFF. The DNA for the CDR3 is TGTGCCACCAGCAGAGAAGCGGCGACAACCTACAATGAGCAGTTCTTC. The chain is built from TRBV15 and TRBJ2-1, with D possibly matching TRBD2 (5 bases). The CDR3 has 16 amino acids. The germline V gene encodes CDR1 LNHNV and CDR2 YYDKDF (reference sequence). V was pared by 0 bases and J by 2 bases, with 11 bases between.

V gene TRBV20-1 combines with J gene TRBJ2-5; tentatively, D is TRBD1 or TRBD2 (5 bases each). V was clipped by 6 bases and J by 1 base, with 12 bases between them. CDR3 length: 13 amino acids. CDR1 DFQATT and CDR2 SNEGSKA come from the germline V gene (reference sequence). The CDR3 nucleotides are TGCAGTGCGGGGGTAGCAGGCCAAGAGACCCAGTACTTC. It codes for CSAGVAGQETQYF.

In this sample, this clonotype turned up a few times. The chain has TRBV3-1 and TRBJ1-5; TRBD1 aligns across 8 bases. J lost 7 bases, V lost 0 bases, and 8 bases had no gene match. From germline, CDR1 is LGHDT and CDR2 YNNKEL (reference sequence). The CDR3 covers 16 residues. The CDR3 is CASSQDSNRGNQPQHF. CDR3 nucleotides: TGTGCCAGCAGCCAAGATAGTAACAGGGGGAACCAGCCCCAGCATTTT.

This clonotype was counted between two and nine times. The J gene is TRBJ1-2, the V gene TRBV4-2; 7 nucleotides line up with TRBD1. Germline CDR1 LGHNA, CDR2 YNFKEQ. Trimming at V came to 4 bases and at J to 3 bases, leaving 8 bases not matched to a gene. The CDR3 is made up of 15 amino acids. CDR3 protein: CASSPQGGDYYGYTF. In nucleotides, the CDR3 is TGTGCCAGCAGCCCGCAGGGGGGAGACTACTATGGCTACACCTTC.

This clonotype was recorded at least ten times. The chain combines TRBV6-5 with TRBJ2-5; tentatively, D is TRBD1 or TRBD2 (6 bases each). Germline CDR1 is MNHEY and CDR2 is SVGAGI. V dropped 2 bases and J dropped 5 bases, with 12 bases sitting between them. This CDR3 region has 14 residues. The CDR3 DNA is TGTGCCAGCAGTTACCCGGGGGCCCGCGAGACCCAGTACTTC. This codes for CASSYPGARETQYF.

In nucleotides, the CDR3 is TGTGCCAGCGGTGGGCTCGACAGACAAGAGACCCAGTACTTC. Protein sequence: CASGGLDRQETQYF. The V gene is TRBV30, the J gene TRBJ2-5; D tentatively reads TRBD1 or TRBD2 (5 bases each). CDR1 is GTSNPN and CDR2 is SVGIG in the germline V gene (reference sequence). Trimming pared 8 bases from V and 2 bases from J, leaving 18 bases between. The CDR3 totals 14 residues.

The chain joins TRBV6-1 to TRBJ2-1; 13 nucleotides agree with TRBD2. Looked up from germline, CDR1 is MNHNS and CDR2 is SASEGT. Trimming removed 6 bases from V and 5 bases from J; junction bases left unmatched: 4. The CDR3 length is 15 residues. The CDR3 is CASSRLAGGHNEQFF. In DNA form, the CDR3 reads TGTGCCAGCAGCAGACTAGCGGGAGGCCACAATGAGCAGTTCTTC.

In nucleotides, the CDR3 is TGTGCCAGCAGGCTGGACAGGGGGACCCATCAGCCCCAGCATTTT. This codes for CASRLDRGTHQPQHF. V and J are TRBV2 and TRBJ1-5, with 10 positions matching TRBD1. With 6 bases clipped from V and 5 bases from J, the junction kept 7 bases outside the gene matches. The CDR3 length is 15 residues. Germline CDR1 is SNHLY and CDR2 is FYNNEI.

This clonotype has more than one count but fewer than ten. The chain combines TRBV29-1 with TRBJ2-3; weak D call: TRBD1 (6 bases). The CDR3 sequence is 12 residues long. Looked up from germline, CDR1 is SQVTM and CDR2 is ANQGSEA. Between the trimmed V and J ends, which lost 2 bases and 10 bases, there was a span of 13 bases. Written as DNA, the CDR3 is TGCAGCGTTGAACACACAGGGATCGCGCAGTATTTT. Its protein product is CSVEHTGIAQYF.

This clonotype showed up just a few times. The chain recombines TRBV18 with TRBJ2-2; D possibly corresponds to TRBD1 (6 bases). The germline gives CDR1 KGHSH, CDR2 LQKENI. The CDR3 length is 15 residues. V dropped 2 bases and J dropped 3 bases, with 10 bases sitting between them. CDR3 nucleotide sequence: TGTGCCAGCTCACCAAGACAGGCGGACACCGGGGAGCTGTTTTTT. Its protein product is CASSPRQADTGELFF.

The sample holds a few counts of this clonotype. The V call is TRBV5-1, the J call TRBJ1-6, with TRBD1 as a possible D gene (5 bases). There are 13 residues in the CDR3. From germline, CDR1 is SGHRS and CDR2 YFSETQ. Trimming took off 8 bases at V and 13 bases at J, with 19 bases between the two ends. CDR3 sequence reads: CASRDLLGSPLHF. CDR3 bases: TGCGCCAGTCGGGACCTTCTGGGTTCGCCCCTCCACTTT.

The genes are TRBV10-3 and TRBJ1-2; D is undetermined. V was pared by 0 bases and J by 4 bases, with 12 bases between. This CDR3 is built from 15 residues. CDR1 ENHRY and CDR2 SYGVKD come from the germline V gene. The CDR3 coding sequence is TGTGCCATCAGTGAGTCACCAGAGGGTGGCTATGGCTACACCTTC. Encoded protein: CAISESPEGGYGYTF.

The chain is built from TRBV27 and TRBJ2-7; D remains unclear. Germline CDR1 MNHEY, CDR2 SMNVEV (reference sequence). The ends were cut back, 8 bases at V and 5 bases at J, with 19 bases in the middle. This CDR3 has 14 residues. This CDR3 is CASARSGSRHEQYF. CDR3 DNA: TGTGCCAGCGCCCGCAGTGGGTCGCGCCACGAGCAGTACTTC.

This clonotype turned up a few times. The gene calls are TRBV6-1 and TRBJ2-7; 9 positions agree with TRBD2. The CDR3 consists of 15 residues. V shed 6 bases and J 6 bases; nucleotides not matched to a gene: 12. Germline V CDR1 and CDR2: MNHNS, SASEGT. The DNA of the CDR3 is TGTGCCAGCAGCCCAACAGGCGGGGGGGCGTTCGAGCAGTACTTC. Its protein product is CASSPTGGGAFEQYF.

The sample holds many counts of this clonotype. The gene calls are TRBV12-3 or TRBV12-4 and TRBJ2-5, with 10 bases lining up with TRBD2. The CDR3 covers 16 residues. V dropped 1 base and J dropped 2; count of bases not matched to a gene: 4. CDR3 DNA: TGTGCCAGCAGTTTAGAACTAGCGGGGCGTCAAGAGACCCAGTACTTC. Translating gives CASSLELAGRQETQYF.

The CDR3 sequence is CSVANFSSGANVLTF. Here the CDR3 DNA reads TGCAGCGTAGCAAATTTTAGCTCTGGGGCCAACGTCCTGACTTTC. The chain employs TRBV29-1 and TRBJ2-6; D is ambiguous. CDR1 is SQVTM and CDR2 is ANQGSEA in the germline V gene. The V gene lost 6 bases and the J gene lost 0 bases, with 12 bases spanning the gap. CDR3 length: 15 amino acids.

This clonotype was counted only a few times. The genes are TRBV29-1 and TRBJ2-3; D gene uncertain. Trimming removed 4 bases from V and 1 base from J, with 12 bases in between. There are 14 residues in the CDR3. CDR1 SQVTM and CDR2 ANQGSEA come from the germline V gene. Here the CDR3 DNA reads TGCAGCGTTGCTGGCCCTCAGCGCACAGATACGCAGTATTTT. This encodes CSVAGPQRTDTQYF.

This clonotype was seen a few times. This chain joins TRBV5-8 and TRBJ2-6, with TRBD1 identical over 7 bases. Trimming removed 3 bases from V and 2 bases from J; junction bases left unmatched: 5. This CDR3 is built from 16 residues. Germline CDR1 and CDR2: SGHTS and YDEGEE. The CDR3 sequence: CASSSGQIAGANVLTF. CDR3 DNA sequence: TGTGCCAGCAGCTCGGGACAGATCGCTGGGGCCAACGTCCTGACTTTC.

The chain uses TRBV19 and TRBJ2-4, with a tentative D call TRBD1 (5 bases). CDR1 is LNHDA, CDR2 SQIVND, per germline (reference sequence). The CDR3 runs 11 residues. Trimming took off 1 base at V and 10 bases at J, with 5 bases between the two ends. The CDR3 bases are TGTGCCAGTAGTATAGGGACAATTCAGTACTTC. It codes for CASSIGTIQYF.

The rearrangement links TRBV4-3 to TRBJ1-2; the D gene is possibly TRBD1 (5 bases). The CDR3 is made up of 14 amino acids. Trimming shortened V by 1 base and J by 8 bases, and 14 bases separated the two germline ends. From germline, CDR1 is LGHNA and CDR2 YSLEER. CDR3 loop: CASSQVRDQGGYTF. CDR3 nucleotide sequence: TGCGCCAGCAGCCAAGTCCGGGACCAAGGGGGCTACACCTTC.

J is TRBJ2-6 and V is TRBV5-1, with 10 positions matching TRBD1. The germline V gene has CDR1 SGHRS and CDR2 YFSETQ. V shed 4 bases, J shed 2 bases, and the junction held 6 bases outside the gene matches. CDR3 length equals 17 residues. CDR3 sequence reads: CASSPGQGDPGANVLTF. DNA of the CDR3: TGCGCCAGCAGCCCCGGACAGGGGGACCCTGGGGCCAACGTCCTGACTTTC.

This sequence joins TRBV12-3 or TRBV12-4 and TRBJ1-4; perhaps TRBD1 as D (5 bases). CDR3 length: 14 residues. Deletions cut 6 bases from V and 12 bases from J, with 20 bases between. CDR3 bases: TGTGCCAGCAGCCCTATCCCGGGGCAGGGACAACTGTTTTTT. Translation: CASSPIPGQGQLFF.

The V gene is TRBV29-1, the J gene TRBJ2-5; 8 bases match TRBD1. J was trimmed by 4 bases and V by 6 bases; bases with no gene match: 7. CDR1 is SQVTM and CDR2 is ANQGSEA in the germline V gene. The CDR3 spans 13 residues. The CDR3 is CSVGGRGRETQYF. CDR3 sequence (DNA): TGCAGCGTGGGGGGCAGGGGGCGAGAGACCCAGTACTTC.